This section outlines one T cell receptor (beta chain) sequence together with its context. This sample is part of a study of blood T cell repertoires in COVID-19. Overall study: Samples came from the United States, Italy and Spain, spanning acute and convalescent COVID-19. T cells, B-cell-depleted T cells, or PBMCs provided the cDNA or gDNA that served as material.

Authors' processing steps: The authors estimated nucleated cell counts from reference gene primer amplification. Measured with immunoSEQ multiplex PCR; TCRdb has only the in-frame clones, and not every one. The V and J calls and the clone size are those of that table, but D and trimming were determined from the DNA. The sample consists of approximately 210,000 clones, around four fifths of them appearing once. The source is a man in his fifties or sixties with active or convalescent COVID-19. Sequencing used peripheral blood.

CDR3 sequence (DNA): TGTGCCAGTATTACATCGGGACAGGGGTTAAGGACTGAAGCTTTCTTT. The encoded protein is CASITSGQGLRTEAFF. V gene TRBV19 combines with J gene TRBJ1-1, with 10 positions matching TRBD1. J gave up 5 bases and V 7 bases, and 13 bases lay outside the gene matches. The CDR3 spans 16 residues. Looked up from germline, CDR1 is LNHDA and CDR2 is SQIVND (reference sequence). Full variable domain (rest looked up from reference TRBV19 and TRBJ1-1): DGGITQSPKYLFRKEGQNVTLSCEQNLNHDAMYWYRQDPGQGLRLIYYSQIVNDFQKGDIAEGYSVSREKKESFPLTVTSAQKNPTAFYLCASITSGQGLRTEAFFGQGTRLTVV.